Below are 8 T cell receptor beta chains sequenced from a single sample in a study of blood T cell repertoires in COVID-19. Clones were sequenced by immunoSEQ multiplex PCR, and TCRdb holds only the in-frame ones, with some missing. The table includes some 270,000 clones, 80% to 90% detected once. The sequenced sample consisted of PBMCs or T cells enriched from blood (not recorded which). The receptors come from a woman in her 30s who had recovered from COVID-19.

The rearrangement uses TRBV5-6 and TRBJ1-1, with TRBD1 identical over 9 bases. Germline V CDR1 and CDR2: SGHDT, YYEEEE. This CDR3 contains 15 residues. Losses at the gene ends were 4 bases for V and 1 base for J; bases not matched to a gene: 5. This chain's CDR3 is CASSTGQGRNTEAFF. As DNA, the CDR3 is TGTGCCAGCAGCACCGGACAGGGGAGGAACACTGAAGCTTTCTTT.

The chain uses TRBV15 and TRBJ2-3; D possibly corresponds to TRBD2 (6 bases). Germline assignment: CDR1 LNHNV and CDR2 YYDKDF (reference sequence). V was clipped by 0 bases and J by 2 bases, with 12 bases between them. The CDR3 has 16 amino acids. The CDR3 bases are TGTGCCACCAGCAGAGATGCGGGGATTTCCACAGATACGCAGTATTTT. As protein: CATSRDAGISTDTQYF.

This chain uses TRBV5-1 with TRBJ2-2, with D perhaps matching TRBD1 (5 bases). V dropped 3 bases and J dropped 7 bases, with 19 bases sitting between them. This CDR3 is built from 16 residues. Germline CDR1 SGHRS, CDR2 YFSETQ. DNA of the CDR3: TGCGCCAGCAGCTCGATTACAGGAAACTATGACGGGGAGCTGTTTTTT. This sequence encodes CASSSITGNYDGELFF.

This sequence joins TRBV10-3 and TRBJ2-7; D possibly corresponds to TRBD1 (5 bases). Germline V gene lookup returns CDR1 ENHRY and CDR2 SYGVKD. The CDR3 has 11 residues. V gave up 7 bases and J gave up 6 bases, with 10 bases separating them. Here the CDR3 DNA reads TGTGCCATCAATCAGGGTGGCGAGCAGTACTTC. Translating it yields CAINQGGEQYF.

J is TRBJ2-7 and V is TRBV15; 10 positions agree with TRBD2. J was trimmed by 2 bases and V by 0 bases; bases with no gene match: 7. The CDR3 loop spans 17 amino acids. Germline CDR1 is LNHNV and CDR2 is YYDKDF (reference sequence). Here the CDR3 DNA reads TGTGCCACCAGCAGAGACCCCCCAAGCGGGAGGGCCTACGAGCAGTACTTC. Amino acid sequence: CATSRDPPSGRAYEQYF.

This sequence joins TRBV15 and TRBJ1-2; TRBD1 is a possible D gene (6 bases). This CDR3 spans 18 amino acids. The germline CDR1 and CDR2 sequences are LNHNV and YYDKDF (reference sequence). The V end lost 2 bases, the J end lost 4 bases, and 23 bases lay between the germline ends. The DNA for the CDR3 is TGTGCCACCAGCAGACGGTGGGGGAGGGGGAAAGCCTTCTATGGCTACACCTTC. Protein product: CATSRRWGRGKAFYGYTF.

This chain connects TRBV18 to TRBJ2-3; 8 bases line up with TRBD1. Germline CDR1 and CDR2: KGHSH and LQKENI. V lost 0 bases, J lost 2 bases, and 7 bases stayed unmatched. The CDR3 consists of 17 residues. The CDR3 coding sequence is TGTGCCAGCTCACCACCGAGACAGGGGAGGACCACAGATACGCAGTATTTT. Its translation: CASSPPRQGRTTDTQYF.

V gene TRBV29-1 combines with J gene TRBJ1-1, with 7 bases aligning to TRBD1. The CDR3 runs to 14 residues. V lost 5 bases, J lost 0 bases, and 6 bases stayed unmatched. Germline V gene lookup returns CDR1 SQVTM and CDR2 ANQGSEA. The DNA of the CDR3 is TGCAGCGTTCGAAAGACAGGGTTGAACACTGAAGCTTTCTTT. As protein: CSVRKTGLNTEAFF.